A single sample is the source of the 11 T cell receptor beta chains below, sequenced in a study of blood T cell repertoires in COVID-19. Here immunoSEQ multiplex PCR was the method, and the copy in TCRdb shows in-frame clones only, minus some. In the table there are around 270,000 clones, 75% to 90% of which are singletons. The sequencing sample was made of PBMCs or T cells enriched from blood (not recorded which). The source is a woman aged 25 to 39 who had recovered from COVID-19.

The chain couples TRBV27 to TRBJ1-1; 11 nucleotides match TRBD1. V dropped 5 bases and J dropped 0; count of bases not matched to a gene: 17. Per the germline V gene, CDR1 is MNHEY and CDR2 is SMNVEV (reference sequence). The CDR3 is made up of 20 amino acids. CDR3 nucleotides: TGTGCCAGCAGTCCCTTTCCCGGGACAGGGGGGCTCTTAATGAACACTGAAGCTTTCTTT. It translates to CASSPFPGTGGLLMNTEAFF.

The CDR3 DNA follows: TGTGCCAGCAGCCATCATCGAGGGCCCACCACAGATACGCAGTATTTT. Residues: CASSHHRGPTTDTQYF. The V call is TRBV4-2, the J call TRBJ2-3; the D gene is possibly TRBD2 (5 bases). Per germline, CDR1 LGHNA and CDR2 YNFKEQ. The CDR3 runs to 16 residues. The V and J ends lost 3 bases and 2 bases respectively, with 15 bases between them.

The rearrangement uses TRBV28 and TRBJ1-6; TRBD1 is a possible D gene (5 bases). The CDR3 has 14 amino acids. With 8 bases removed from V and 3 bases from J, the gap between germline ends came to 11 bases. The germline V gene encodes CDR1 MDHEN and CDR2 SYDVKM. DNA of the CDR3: TGTGCCAGCGGGGACTCAGGCTATAATTCACCCCTCCACTTT. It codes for CASGDSGYNSPLHF.

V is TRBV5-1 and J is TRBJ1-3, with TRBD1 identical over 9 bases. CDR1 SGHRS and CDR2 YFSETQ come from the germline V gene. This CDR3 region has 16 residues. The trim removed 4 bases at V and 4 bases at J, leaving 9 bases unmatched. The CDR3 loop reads CASSPGDRALGNTIYF. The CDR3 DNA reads TGCGCCAGCAGCCCCGGGGACAGGGCTCTAGGAAACACCATATATTTT. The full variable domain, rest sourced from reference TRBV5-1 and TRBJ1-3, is KAGVTQTPRYLIKTRGQQVTLSCSPISGHRSVSWYQQTPGQGLQFLFEYFSETQRNKGNFPGRFSGRQFSNSRSEMNVSTLELGDSALYLCASSPGDRALGNTIYFGEGSWLTVV.

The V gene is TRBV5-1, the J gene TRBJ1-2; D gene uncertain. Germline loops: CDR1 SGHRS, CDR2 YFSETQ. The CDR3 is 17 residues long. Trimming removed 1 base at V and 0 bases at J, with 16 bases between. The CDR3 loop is CASSLIFAGGTNYGYTF. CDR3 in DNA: TGCGCCAGCAGCTTGATTTTCGCGGGCGGGACTAACTATGGCTACACCTTC.

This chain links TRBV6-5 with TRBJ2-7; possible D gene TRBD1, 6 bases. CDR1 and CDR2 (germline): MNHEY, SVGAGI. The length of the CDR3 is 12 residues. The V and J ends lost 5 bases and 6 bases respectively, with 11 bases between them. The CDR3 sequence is CASSPVGAEQYF. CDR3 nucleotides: TGTGCCAGCAGTCCCGTGGGGGCCGAGCAGTACTTC.

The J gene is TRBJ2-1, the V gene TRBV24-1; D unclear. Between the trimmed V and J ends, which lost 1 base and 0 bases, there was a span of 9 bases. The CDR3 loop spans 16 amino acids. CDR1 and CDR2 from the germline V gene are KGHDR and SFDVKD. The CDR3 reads CATSDFDFSSYNEQFF. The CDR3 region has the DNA TGTGCCACCAGTGATTTTGACTTTAGCTCCTACAATGAGCAGTTCTTC.

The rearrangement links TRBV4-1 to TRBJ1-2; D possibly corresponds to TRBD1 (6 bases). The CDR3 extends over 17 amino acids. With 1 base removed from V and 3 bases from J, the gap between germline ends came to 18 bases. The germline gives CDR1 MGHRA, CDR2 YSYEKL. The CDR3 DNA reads TGCGCCAGCAGCCAAGCCCGGATAGGGCAGGGGCACTATGGCTACACCTTC. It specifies CASSQARIGQGHYGYTF.

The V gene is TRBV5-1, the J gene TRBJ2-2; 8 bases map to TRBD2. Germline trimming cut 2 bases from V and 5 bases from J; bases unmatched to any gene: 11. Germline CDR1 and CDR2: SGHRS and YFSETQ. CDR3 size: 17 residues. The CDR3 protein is CASSFKREPVGTGELFF. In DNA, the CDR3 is TGCGCCAGCAGCTTCAAGCGGGAGCCTGTAGGGACCGGGGAGCTGTTTTTT.

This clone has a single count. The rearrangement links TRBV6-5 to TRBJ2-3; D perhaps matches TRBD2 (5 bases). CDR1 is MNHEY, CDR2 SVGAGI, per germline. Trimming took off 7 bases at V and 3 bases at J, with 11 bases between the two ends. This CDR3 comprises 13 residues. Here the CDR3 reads CASNERETDTQYF. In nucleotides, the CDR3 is TGTGCCAGCAACGAAAGGGAGACAGATACGCAGTATTTT.

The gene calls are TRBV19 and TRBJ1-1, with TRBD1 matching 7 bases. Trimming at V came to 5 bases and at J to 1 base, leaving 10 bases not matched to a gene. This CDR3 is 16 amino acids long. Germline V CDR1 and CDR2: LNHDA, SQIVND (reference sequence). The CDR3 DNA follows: TGTGCCAGTAGTGTCCCGAGGGGGCGGGAGAACACTGAAGCTTTCTTT. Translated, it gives CASSVPRGRENTEAFF.